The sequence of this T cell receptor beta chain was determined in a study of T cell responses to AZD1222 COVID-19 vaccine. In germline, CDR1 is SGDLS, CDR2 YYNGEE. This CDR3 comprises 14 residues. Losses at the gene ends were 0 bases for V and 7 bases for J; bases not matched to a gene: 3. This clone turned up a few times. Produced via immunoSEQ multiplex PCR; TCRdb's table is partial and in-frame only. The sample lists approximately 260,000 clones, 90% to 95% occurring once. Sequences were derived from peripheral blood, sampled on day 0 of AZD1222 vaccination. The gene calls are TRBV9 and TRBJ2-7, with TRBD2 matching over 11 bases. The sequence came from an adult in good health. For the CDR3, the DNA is TGTGCCAGCAGCGTAGTAGCGGGGGGGATGGAGCAGTACTTC. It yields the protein CASSVVAGGMEQYF.